Here is one T cell receptor (beta chain) with its context. Antigen unknown. The DNA ends 3 residues before the CDR3 does, and the rest of the CDR3 is filled in from the germline J gene. The CDR3 is 16 residues long. The V gene lost 8 bases and the J gene lost 1 base, with 18 bases spanning the gap. Germline V lookup: CDR1 GTSNPN, CDR2 SVGIG (reference sequence). Some clones are missing from TCRdb's copy, which holds only in-frame ones; the method was immunoSEQ multiplex PCR. This sample contains tens of thousands of clones. The data were taken from a study of T cells in women clearing cervical HPV infection. Study information: Cases: HPV16-related CIN3 or worse on histology, a couple of invasive cancers. Findings and caveats of the study: Repertoire richness, not evenness, was significantly elevated in CIN3+ cases versus controls. Unknown T-cell numbers per sample may underlie the richness differences.

This TCR was recovered from a woman between 18 and 70 years old with a cervical HPV16 infection that either progressed to CIN3+ or cleared (not recorded which). The chain couples TRBV30 to TRBJ2-6, with a possible D match to TRBD1 (5 bases). Input material: blood buffy coat. The CDR3: CARTRGVVSGANVLTF. The covered CDR3 bases are TGTGCCCGTACAAGGGGTGTGGTATCTGGGGCCAACGTC.